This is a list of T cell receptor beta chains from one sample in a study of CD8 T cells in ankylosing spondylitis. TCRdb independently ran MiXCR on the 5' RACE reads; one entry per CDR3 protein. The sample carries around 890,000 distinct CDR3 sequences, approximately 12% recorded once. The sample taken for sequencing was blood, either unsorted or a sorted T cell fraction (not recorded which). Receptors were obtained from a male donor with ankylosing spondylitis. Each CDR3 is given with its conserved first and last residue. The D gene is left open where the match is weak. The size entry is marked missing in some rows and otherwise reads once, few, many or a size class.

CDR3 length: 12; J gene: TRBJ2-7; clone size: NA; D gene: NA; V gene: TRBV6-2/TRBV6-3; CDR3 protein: CASSYSLREQYF; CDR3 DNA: TGTGCCAGCAGTTACTCTCTCCGGGAGCAGTACTTC
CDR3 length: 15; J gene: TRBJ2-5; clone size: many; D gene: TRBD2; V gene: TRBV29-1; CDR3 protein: CSVERIAGAQETQYF; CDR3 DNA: TGCAGCGTTGAAAGGATAGCGGGAGCCCAAGAGACCCAGTACTTC
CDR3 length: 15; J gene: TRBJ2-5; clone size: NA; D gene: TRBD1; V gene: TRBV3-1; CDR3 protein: CASSRNLGGSETQYF; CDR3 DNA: TGTGCCAGCAGCAGGAATTTAGGGGGCTCAGAGACCCAGTACTTC
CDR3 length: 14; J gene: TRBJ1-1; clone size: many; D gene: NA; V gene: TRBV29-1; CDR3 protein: CSVEGRTRSTEAFF; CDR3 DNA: TGCAGCGTTGAAGGGCGAACGAGGAGTACTGAAGCTTTCTTT
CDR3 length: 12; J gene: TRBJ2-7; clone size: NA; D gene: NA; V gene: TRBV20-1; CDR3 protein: CSARSGGPPEYF; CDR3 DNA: TGCAGTGCTAGATCGGGCGGCCCCCCGGAGTACTTC
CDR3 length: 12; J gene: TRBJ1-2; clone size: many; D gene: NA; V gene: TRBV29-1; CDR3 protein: CSVGGVNYGYTF; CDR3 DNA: TGCAGCGTTGGAGGGGTTAACTATGGCTACACCTTC
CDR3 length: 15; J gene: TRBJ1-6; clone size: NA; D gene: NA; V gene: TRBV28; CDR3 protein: CASSLFSGLNSPLHF; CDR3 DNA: TGTGCCAGCAGTTTATTCTCCGGCCTTAATTCACCCCTCCACTTT
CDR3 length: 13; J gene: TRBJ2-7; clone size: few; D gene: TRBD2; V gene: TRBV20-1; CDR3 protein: CSAVLANHYEQYF; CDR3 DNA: TGCAGTGCTGTACTAGCGAACCACTACGAGCAGTACTTC
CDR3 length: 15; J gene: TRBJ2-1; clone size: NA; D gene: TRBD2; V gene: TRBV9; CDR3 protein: CASSARGGAINEQFF; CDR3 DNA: TGTGCCAGCAGCGCGCGCGGGGGGGCCATCAATGAGCAGTTCTTC
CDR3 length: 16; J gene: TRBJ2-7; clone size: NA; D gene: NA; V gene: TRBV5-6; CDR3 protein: CASTLGAGQTVYEQYF; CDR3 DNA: TGTGCCAGCACCCTTGGGGCGGGACAGACTGTCTACGAGCAGTACTTC
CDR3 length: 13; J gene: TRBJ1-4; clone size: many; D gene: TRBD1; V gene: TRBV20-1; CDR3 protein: CSAIGQGNEKLFF; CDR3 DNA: TGCAGTGCTATTGGACAGGGGAATGAAAAACTGTTTTTT
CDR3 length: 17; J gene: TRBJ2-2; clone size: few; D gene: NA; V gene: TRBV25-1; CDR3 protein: CASSELWGKGGTGELFF; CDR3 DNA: TGTGCCAGCAGTGAATTATGGGGCAAGGGCGGCACCGGGGAGCTGTTTTTT
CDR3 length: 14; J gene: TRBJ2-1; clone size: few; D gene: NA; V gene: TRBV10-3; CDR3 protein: CAIRDTLKYNEQFF; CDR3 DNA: TGTGCCATCAGGGACACACTAAAATACAATGAGCAGTTCTTC
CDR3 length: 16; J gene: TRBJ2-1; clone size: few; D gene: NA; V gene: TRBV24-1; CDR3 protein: CATSDFAGSSYNEQFF; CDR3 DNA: TGTGCCACCAGTGATTTCGCGGGAAGCTCCTACAATGAGCAGTTCTTC
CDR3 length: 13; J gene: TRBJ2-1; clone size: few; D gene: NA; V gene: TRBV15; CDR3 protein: CATSDKPEGLRFF; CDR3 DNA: TGTGCCACCAGCGACAAACCAGAGGGATTAAGGTTCTTC
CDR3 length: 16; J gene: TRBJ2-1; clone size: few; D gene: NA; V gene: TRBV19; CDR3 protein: CASSIFLGGPGNEQFF; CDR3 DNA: TGTGCCAGTAGTATATTCCTAGGTGGACCCGGGAATGAGCAGTTCTTC
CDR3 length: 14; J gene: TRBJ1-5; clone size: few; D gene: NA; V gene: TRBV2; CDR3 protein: CASSDIRVDQPQHF; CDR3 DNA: TGTGCCAGCAGTGATATCAGGGTAGATCAGCCCCAGCATTTT
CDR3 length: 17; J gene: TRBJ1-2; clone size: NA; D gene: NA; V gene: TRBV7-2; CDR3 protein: CASSLGFGRWQVVGYTF; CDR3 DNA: TGTGCCAGCAGCTTAGGTTTTGGTAGGTGGCAGGTCGTCGGCTACACCTTC
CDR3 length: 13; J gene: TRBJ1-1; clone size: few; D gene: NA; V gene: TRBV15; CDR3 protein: CATSNGLGREAFF; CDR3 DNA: TGTGCCACCAGCAATGGCCTTGGGAGGGAAGCTTTCTTT
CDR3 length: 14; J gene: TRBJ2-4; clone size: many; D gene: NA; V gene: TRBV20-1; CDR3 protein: CAAAASGLVNIQYF; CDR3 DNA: TGCGCCGCTGCGGCTTCGGGTTTGGTCAACATTCAGTACTTC
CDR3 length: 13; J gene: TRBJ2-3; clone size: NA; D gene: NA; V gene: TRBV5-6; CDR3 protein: CASSKPGPDTQYF; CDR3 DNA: TGTGCCAGCAGCAAACCCGGGCCAGATACGCAGTATTTT
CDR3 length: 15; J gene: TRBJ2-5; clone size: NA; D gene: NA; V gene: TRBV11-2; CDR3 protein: CASSRHLRGGETQYF; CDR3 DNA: TGTGCCAGCAGCCGACATCTACGGGGAGGCGAGACCCAGTACTTC
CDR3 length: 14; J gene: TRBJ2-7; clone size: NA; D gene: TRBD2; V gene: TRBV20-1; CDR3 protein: CSARSSGSSYEQYF; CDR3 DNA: TGCAGTGCTAGATCTAGCGGGAGTAGCTACGAGCAGTACTTC
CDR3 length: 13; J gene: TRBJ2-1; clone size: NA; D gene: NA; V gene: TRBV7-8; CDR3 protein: CASSLQVYNEQFF; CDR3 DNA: TGTGCCAGCAGCCTACAGGTTTACAATGAGCAGTTCTTC
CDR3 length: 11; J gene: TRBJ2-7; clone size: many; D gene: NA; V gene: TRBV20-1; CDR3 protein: CSALTGPEQYF; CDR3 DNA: TGCAGTGCTCTGACAGGTCCCGAGCAGTACTTC
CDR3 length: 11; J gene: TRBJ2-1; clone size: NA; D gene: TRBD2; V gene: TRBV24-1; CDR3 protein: CASQRGGEQFF; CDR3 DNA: TGTGCCTCACAGCGGGGCGGGGAGCAGTTCTTC
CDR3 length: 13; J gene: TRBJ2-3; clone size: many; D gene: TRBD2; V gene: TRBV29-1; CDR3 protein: CSVVGGGVNTQYF; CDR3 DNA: TGCAGCGTTGTTGGGGGAGGGGTGAATACGCAGTATTTT
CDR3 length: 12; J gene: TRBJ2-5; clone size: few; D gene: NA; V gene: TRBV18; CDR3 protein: CATSVQGETQYF; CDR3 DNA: TGTGCCACCTCTGTCCAGGGGGAGACCCAGTACTTC
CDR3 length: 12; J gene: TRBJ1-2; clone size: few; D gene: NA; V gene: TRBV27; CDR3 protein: CASSLQGRGYTF; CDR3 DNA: TGTGCCAGCAGTTTACAGGGTCGTGGCTACACCTTC
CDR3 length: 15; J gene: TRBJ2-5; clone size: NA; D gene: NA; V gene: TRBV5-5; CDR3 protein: CASSYRQSPQETQYF; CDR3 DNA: TGTGCCAGCAGCTATAGACAGTCACCGCAAGAGACCCAGTACTTC
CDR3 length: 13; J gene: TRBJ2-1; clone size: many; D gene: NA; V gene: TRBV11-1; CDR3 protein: CASTPTVYNEQFF; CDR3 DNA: TGTGCCAGCACACCGACAGTTTACAATGAGCAGTTCTTC
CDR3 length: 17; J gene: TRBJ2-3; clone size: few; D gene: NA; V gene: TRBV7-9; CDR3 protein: CASSIGDRGAWGDTQYF; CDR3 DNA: TGTGCCAGCAGCATAGGAGATCGAGGGGCCTGGGGAGATACGCAGTATTTT
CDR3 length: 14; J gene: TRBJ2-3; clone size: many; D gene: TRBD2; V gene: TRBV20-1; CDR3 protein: CSAMGGRSTDTQYF; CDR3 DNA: TGCAGTGCTATGGGGGGGAGAAGCACAGATACGCAGTATTTT
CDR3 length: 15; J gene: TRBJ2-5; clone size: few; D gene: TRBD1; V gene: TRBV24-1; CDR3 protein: CATSDHRGEGETQYF; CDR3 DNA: TGTGCCACCAGTGACCACAGGGGAGAAGGAGAGACCCAGTACTTC
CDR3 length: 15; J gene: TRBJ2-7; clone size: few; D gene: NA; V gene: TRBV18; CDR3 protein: CASSHRTDASTELYF; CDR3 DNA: TGTGCCAGCTCACACCGGACGGATGCCTCTACGGAGCTGTACTTC
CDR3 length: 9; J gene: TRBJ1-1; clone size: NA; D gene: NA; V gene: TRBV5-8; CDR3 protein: CASRRGAFF; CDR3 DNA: TGTGCCAGCCGGAGGGGAGCTTTCTTT
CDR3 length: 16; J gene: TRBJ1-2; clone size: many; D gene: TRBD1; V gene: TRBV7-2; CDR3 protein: CASSPFARGQDYGYTF; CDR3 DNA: TGTGCCAGCAGCCCGTTCGCCAGGGGGCAAGACTATGGCTACACCTTC
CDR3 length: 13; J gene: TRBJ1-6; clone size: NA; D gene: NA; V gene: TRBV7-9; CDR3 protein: CASSSIFRSPLHF; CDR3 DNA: TGTGCCAGCAGCTCAATCTTTAGGTCACCCCTCCACTTT
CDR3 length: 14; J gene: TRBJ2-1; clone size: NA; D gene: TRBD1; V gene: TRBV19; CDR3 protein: CASRDRGRVNEQFF; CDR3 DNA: TGTGCCAGTAGAGACAGGGGGAGGGTAAATGAGCAGTTCTTC
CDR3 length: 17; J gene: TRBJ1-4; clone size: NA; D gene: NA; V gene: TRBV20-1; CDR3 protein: CSARDLGGLATNEKLFF; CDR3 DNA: TGCAGTGCTAGAGATCTGGGGGGTCTGGCAACTAATGAAAAACTGTTTTTT
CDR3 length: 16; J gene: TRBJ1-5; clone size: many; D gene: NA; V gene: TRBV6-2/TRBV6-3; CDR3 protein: CASSRATSTGNQPQHF; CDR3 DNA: TGTGCCAGCAGTCGTGCAACCTCGACGGGCAATCAGCCCCAGCATTTT
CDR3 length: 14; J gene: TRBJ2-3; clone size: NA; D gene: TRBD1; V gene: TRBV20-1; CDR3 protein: CSAAGGTSTDTQYF; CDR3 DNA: TGCAGTGCTGCAGGGGGTACTAGCACAGATACGCAGTATTTT
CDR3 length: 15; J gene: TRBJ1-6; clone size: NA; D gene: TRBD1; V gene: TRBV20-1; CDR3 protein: CSARGDRGNNSPLHF; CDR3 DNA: TGCAGTGCTAGAGGCGACAGGGGGAATAATTCACCCCTCCACTTT
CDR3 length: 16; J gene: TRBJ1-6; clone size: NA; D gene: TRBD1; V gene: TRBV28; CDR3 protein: CASSHFQGDWASPLHF; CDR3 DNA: TGTGCCAGCAGTCATTTCCAGGGGGACTGGGCTTCACCCCTCCACTTT
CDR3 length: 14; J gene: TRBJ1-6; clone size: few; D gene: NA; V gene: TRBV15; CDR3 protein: CATSGDLDDSPLHF; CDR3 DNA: TGTGCCACCAGCGGGGACCTCGACGATTCACCCCTCCACTTT
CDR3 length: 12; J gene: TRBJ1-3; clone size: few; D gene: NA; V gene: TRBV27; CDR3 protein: CASRGAGNTIYF; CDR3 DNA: TGTGCCAGCAGAGGGGCTGGAAACACCATATATTTT
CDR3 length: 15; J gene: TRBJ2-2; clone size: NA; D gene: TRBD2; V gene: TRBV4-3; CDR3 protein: CASGQGGGDTGELFF; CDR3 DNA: TGCGCCAGCGGGCAGGGCGGGGGGGACACCGGGGAGCTGTTTTTT
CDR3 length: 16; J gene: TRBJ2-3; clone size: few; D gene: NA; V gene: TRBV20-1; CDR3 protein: CSARGTRHGGTDTQYF; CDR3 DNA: TGCAGTGCTAGAGGGACCCGACATGGGGGCACAGATACGCAGTATTTT
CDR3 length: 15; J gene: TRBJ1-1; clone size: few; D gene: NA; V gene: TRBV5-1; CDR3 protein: CASSGGQGDNTEAFF; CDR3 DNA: TGCGCCAGCAGCGGGGGGCAGGGAGATAACACTGAAGCTTTCTTT
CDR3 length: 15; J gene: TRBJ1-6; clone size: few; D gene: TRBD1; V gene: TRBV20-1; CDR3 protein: CSVLTTGQGRSPLHF; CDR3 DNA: TGCAGTGTTTTGACCACGGGACAGGGAAGATCACCCCTCCACTTT
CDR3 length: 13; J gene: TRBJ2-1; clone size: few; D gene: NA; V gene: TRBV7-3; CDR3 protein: CASSARALSEQFF; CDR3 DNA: TGTGCCAGCAGCGCCCGTGCCCTCAGTGAGCAGTTCTTC
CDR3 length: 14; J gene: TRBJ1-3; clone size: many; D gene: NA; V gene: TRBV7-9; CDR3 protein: CASSLRSSGNTIYF; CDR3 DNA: TGTGCCAGCAGCCTTCGATCGTCTGGAAACACCATATATTTT
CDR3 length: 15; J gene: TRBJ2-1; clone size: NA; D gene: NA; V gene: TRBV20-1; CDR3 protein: CSARDFFGSGWEQFF; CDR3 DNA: TGCAGTGCTAGAGATTTTTTCGGGTCCGGATGGGAGCAGTTCTTC